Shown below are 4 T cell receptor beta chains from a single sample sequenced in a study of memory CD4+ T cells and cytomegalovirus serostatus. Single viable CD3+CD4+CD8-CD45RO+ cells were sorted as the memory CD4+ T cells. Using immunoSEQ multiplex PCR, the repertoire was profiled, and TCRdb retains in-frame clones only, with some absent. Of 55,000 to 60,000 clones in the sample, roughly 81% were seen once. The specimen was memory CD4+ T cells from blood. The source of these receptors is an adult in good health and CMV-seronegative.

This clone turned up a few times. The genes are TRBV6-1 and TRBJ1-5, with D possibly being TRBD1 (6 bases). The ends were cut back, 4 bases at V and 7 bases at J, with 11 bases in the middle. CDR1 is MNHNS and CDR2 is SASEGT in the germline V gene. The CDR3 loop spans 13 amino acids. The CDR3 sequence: CASSVEQGQPQHF. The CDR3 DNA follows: TGTGCCAGCAGTGTCGAACAGGGCCAGCCCCAGCATTTT.

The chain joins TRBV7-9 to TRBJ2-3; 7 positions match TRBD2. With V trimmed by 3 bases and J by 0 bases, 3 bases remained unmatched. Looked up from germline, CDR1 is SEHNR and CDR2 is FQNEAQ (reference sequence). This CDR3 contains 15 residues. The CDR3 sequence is CASSFSSGSTDTQYF. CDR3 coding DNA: TGTGCCAGCAGCTTCTCTAGCGGCAGCACAGATACGCAGTATTTT.

The CDR3 is CATYPGTTSGNTIYF. CDR3 DNA sequence: TGTGCCACTTACCCGGGGACCACCTCTGGAAACACCATATATTTT. J is TRBJ1-3 and V is TRBV10-3; a weak D match, TRBD1 (5 bases). Trimming stripped 10 bases from V and 0 bases from J, with 16 bases between. In germline, CDR1 is ENHRY, CDR2 SYGVKD. This CDR3 is built from 15 residues.

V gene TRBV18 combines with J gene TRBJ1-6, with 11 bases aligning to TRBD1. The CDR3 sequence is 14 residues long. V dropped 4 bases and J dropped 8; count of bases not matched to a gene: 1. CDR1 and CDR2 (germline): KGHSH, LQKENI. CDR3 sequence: CASSQGQGDSPLHF. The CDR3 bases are TGTGCCAGCTCACAGGGACAGGGGGATTCACCCCTCCACTTT. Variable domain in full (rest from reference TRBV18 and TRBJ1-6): NAGVMQNPRHLVRRRGQEARLRCSPMKGHSHVYWYRQLPEEGLKFMVYLQKENIIDESGMPKERFSAEFPKEGPSILRIQQVVRGDSAAYFCASSQGQGDSPLHFGNGTRLTVT.